These 30 T cell receptor beta chains originate from one sample sequenced in a study of neurological immune-mediated disorders. TCRdb fed the 5' RACE reads into MiXCR, producing one record per CDR3 protein. The sample lists approximately 48,000 distinct CDR3 sequences; around a sixth were seen once. The sequenced material came from PBMCs. All receptors derive from a man aged 55 to 70 in good health.

This clonotype was found many times. The gene calls are TRBV28 and TRBJ2-7; the match to TRBD1 covers 9 bases. The germline CDR1 and CDR2 sequences are MDHEN and SYDVKM. This CDR3 spans 15 amino acids. The V segment lost 4 bases and the J segment 5 bases; nucleotides outside the gene matches: 9. CDR3 in DNA: TGTGCCAGCAGTTCCCCTGGGACAGGGAAGCACGAGCAGTACTTC. Its protein product is CASSSPGTGKHEQYF.

This clonotype was recorded many times. The V gene is TRBV20-1, the J gene TRBJ2-1; D possibly uses TRBD1 or TRBD2 (6 bases each). The V gene's germline CDR1 is DFQATT and CDR2 SNEGSKA (reference sequence). V gave up 6 bases and J gave up 0 bases, with 18 bases separating them. CDR3 size: 16 residues. The CDR3, as DNA: TGCAGTGCCATTAGGGGGGACCCGAGCTCCTACAATGAGCAGTTCTTC. It is translated as CSAIRGDPSSYNEQFF.

This clonotype has at least ten counts. This chain uses TRBV5-1 with TRBJ2-3, with TRBD2 as a possible D gene (5 bases). Germline CDR1 and CDR2: SGHRS and YFSETQ. Trimming took 4 bases from V and 1 from J, leaving 10 bases between them. This CDR3 is 14 amino acids long. The CDR3 is CASSPGSGTDTQYF. The CDR3 bases are TGCGCCAGCAGCCCGGGATCGGGCACAGATACGCAGTATTTT.

The sample holds many counts of this clonotype. This sequence joins TRBV21-1 and TRBJ1-2; the table's D gene call, TRBD1, was not cross checked with the DNA. TRBV21-1 is noted as a pseudogene. The CDR3 totals 14 residues. DNA of the CDR3: TGTGCCAGCTTAACCCGGGACAGGGGGCGAGGCTACACCTTC. It translates to CASLTRDRGRGYTF.

This clonotype has at least ten counts. V is TRBV7-2 and J is TRBJ2-7; D not certain. Germline CDR1 SGHTA, CDR2 FQGNSA. The CDR3 runs 11 residues. Trimming shortened V by 1 base and J by 5 bases, and 3 bases separated the two germline ends. The CDR3 spells CASSLVNEQYF. Written as DNA, the CDR3 is TGTGCCAGCAGCTTAGTAAACGAGCAGTACTTC.

This clonotype occurred many times. J is TRBJ1-2 and V is TRBV5-1; D ambiguous. The CDR3 loop spans 13 amino acids. Trimming shortened V by 0 bases and J by 5 bases, and 8 bases separated the two germline ends. Germline lookup yields CDR1 SGHRS and CDR2 YFSETQ. As DNA, the CDR3 is TGCGCCAGCAGCTTGGAGGCGGATTATGGCTACACCTTC. The encoded protein is CASSLEADYGYTF.

This clonotype was recorded at least ten times. The chain joins TRBV20-1 to TRBJ2-7; D is unclear. The CDR3 runs 10 residues. Germline values: CDR1 DFQATT, CDR2 SNEGSKA (reference sequence). CDR3 region: CRPPPTWQYF. In DNA, the CDR3 is TGCAGACCCCCCCCCACCTGGCAGTACTTC.

This clonotype was recorded at least ten times. The chain is built from TRBV27 and TRBJ1-1; D remains ambiguous. There are 13 residues in the CDR3. Germline CDR1 and CDR2: MNHEY and SMNVEV (reference sequence). Trimming left V 7 bases short and J 1 base short, with 10 bases between. The CDR3 region is CASIGIRNTEAFF. The CDR3 region has the DNA TGTGCCAGCATTGGGATTCGGAACACTGAAGCTTTCTTT.

This clonotype showed up just a few times. CDR3 protein: CASSPTSGVYEQYF. For the CDR3, the DNA is TGTGCCAGCTCGCCCACTAGCGGGGTCTACGAGCAGTACTTC. This chain uses TRBV18 with TRBJ2-7; TRBD2 agrees at 10 bases. The CDR3 is made up of 14 amino acids. Per germline, CDR1 KGHSH and CDR2 LQKENI. Trimming at V came to 6 bases and at J to 3 bases, leaving 5 bases not matched to a gene.

This clonotype was picked up many times. V gene TRBV20-1 combines with J gene TRBJ1-6; 9 bases are a match to TRBD1. Germline V gene data show CDR1 as DFQATT and CDR2 as SNEGSKA (reference sequence). The CDR3 totals 15 residues. V trimming: 5 bases; J trimming: 9 bases; junction bases outside the gene matches: 11. CDR3 DNA sequence: TGCAGTGCTTTGACAGGGGGAGTCTTTGGTTCACCCCTCCACTTT. It is translated as CSALTGGVFGSPLHF.

In regard to this clonotype: An end of the junction differs from the germline gene, which may be a read error. The chain has TRBV3-1 and TRBJ2-1; no definite D call. The germline V gene encodes CDR1 LGHDT and CDR2 YNNKEL (reference sequence). The CDR3 is made up of 14 amino acids. The CDR3 nucleotides are TGTGCCAGCAGCAGGGCCAGCTCCTCCAATGAGCACTTCTTC. This encodes CASSRASSSNEHFF.

This clonotype was seen repeatedly, ten times or more. The rearrangement links TRBV6-5 to TRBJ2-1, with D tentatively TRBD2 (5 bases). CDR3 size: 11 residues. Per the germline V gene, CDR1 is MNHEY and CDR2 is SVGAGI. The germline V and J ends were trimmed by 5 bases and 13 bases, with 12 bases remaining between them. The CDR3 sequence: CASSTGGGQFF. The CDR3 DNA follows: TGTGCCAGCAGTACCGGAGGCGGACAGTTCTTC.

The chain carries TRBV7-9 and TRBJ1-1; D is undetermined. The length of the CDR3 is 12 residues. Trimming took off 6 bases at V and 12 bases at J, with 17 bases between the two ends. Germline lookup yields CDR1 SEHNR and CDR2 FQNEAQ (reference sequence). This CDR3 reads CASSRGDQSSFF. The CDR3 DNA reads as TGTGCCAGCAGTAGAGGAGACCAGTCTTCTTTCTTT.

This clonotype has a count of ten or more. The V gene is TRBV6-6, the J gene TRBJ2-7; TRBD1 matches at 8 bases. Germline CDR1 is MNHNY and CDR2 is SVGAGI (reference sequence). Losses at the gene ends were 2 bases for V and 2 bases for J; bases not matched to a gene: 5. The CDR3 loop spans 15 amino acids. The CDR3 loop is CASSYPSTGAYEQYF. The CDR3 nucleotides read TGTGCCAGCAGTTACCCCTCGACAGGGGCCTACGAGCAGTACTTC.

This clonotype was counted many times. Here the CDR3 DNA reads TGTGCCAGCAGCGTAGAGGGGACTAGCAGCGAGCAGTTCTTC. Protein: CASSVEGTSSEQFF. The J gene is TRBJ2-1, the V gene TRBV9, with 9 bases matching TRBD2. From germline, CDR1 is SGDLS and CDR2 YYNGEE. The CDR3 sequence is 14 residues long. The junction had 5 bases not matched to a gene; V was cut back by 0 bases and J by 10 bases.

As concerns this clonotype: This may arise from a read error, as a much more abundant clone is one base away. This chain joins TRBV14 and TRBJ1-6; D gene ambiguous. Germline loops: CDR1 SGHDN, CDR2 FVKESK. The CDR3 has 12 amino acids. The CDR3, as DNA: TGTGCCAACAGCCCCGGCAATTCACCCCTCCACTTT. Its translation: CANSPGNSPLHF. Full variable domain (outside the CDR3, taken from reference TRBV14 and TRBJ1-6): EAGVTQFPSHSVIEKGQTVTLRCDPISGHDNLYWYRRVMGKEIKFLLHFVKESKQDESGMPNNRFLAERTGGTYSTLKVQPAELEDSGVYFCANSPGNSPLHFGNGTRLTVT.

This clonotype showed up many times. The junction shows a germline mismatch at one end, possibly a read error. The chain joins TRBV6-2 or TRBV6-3 to TRBJ2-3, with D possibly matching TRBD2 (5 bases). The CDR3 totals 13 residues. The germline V gene has CDR1 MNHEY and CDR2 SVGEGT. The CDR3 is CACRAVGTDTQYF. The CDR3 DNA reads as TGTGCCTGCAGAGCGGTCGGCACAGATACGCAGTATTTT.

This clonotype was picked up many times. The chain is built from TRBV5-1 and TRBJ1-4; TRBD1 matches at 7 bases. CDR3 size: 14 residues. V shed 4 bases, J shed 3 bases, and the junction held 3 bases outside the gene matches. Looked up from germline, CDR1 is SGHRS and CDR2 is YFSETQ. The CDR3 protein is CASSKTGSNEKLFF. In DNA, the CDR3 is TGCGCCAGCAGCAAGACAGGGTCTAATGAAAAACTGTTTTTT.

This clonotype has ten or more counts. The V call is TRBV5-1, the J call TRBJ2-7; a weak D match, TRBD1 (6 bases). The CDR3 sequence is 13 residues long. V dropped 1 base and J dropped 1 base, with 6 bases sitting between them. Germline V gene lookup returns CDR1 SGHRS and CDR2 YFSETQ. CDR3 sequence (DNA): TGCGCCAGCAGCTTGACAGGGTCCTACGAGCAGTACTTC. It encodes CASSLTGSYEQYF.

This clonotype was counted at least ten times. The chain uses TRBV4-2 and TRBJ2-5; 7 bases agree with TRBD1. This CDR3 is 15 amino acids long. Germline CDR1 LGHNA, CDR2 YNFKEQ. V dropped 1 base and J dropped 4; count of bases not matched to a gene: 6. CDR3 sequence reads: CASSQGGQTAETQYF. As DNA, the CDR3 is TGTGCCAGCAGCCAAGGGGGACAGACGGCAGAGACCCAGTACTTC.

This clonotype occurred many times. The chain couples TRBV20-1 to TRBJ2-1, with TRBD2 identical over 9 bases. This CDR3 has 17 residues. After removal of 0 bases from V and 8 bases from J, the junction contained 14 bases not matched to a gene. Germline V gene sequence: CDR1 DFQATT, CDR2 SNEGSKA (reference sequence). The CDR3 loop is CSARDWVAGVLADEQFF. For the CDR3, the DNA is TGCAGTGCTAGAGATTGGGTAGCGGGAGTTTTAGCGGATGAGCAGTTCTTC.

This clonotype was detected many times. The rearrangement links TRBV6-1 to TRBJ1-1; D call uncertain. The germline V gene encodes CDR1 MNHNS and CDR2 SASEGT. V gave up 1 base and J gave up 4 bases, with 7 bases separating them. The CDR3 covers 13 residues. The CDR3 DNA sequence: TGTGCCAGCAGTGAAGGGGTGGTCACTGAAGCTTTCTTT. Translated, it gives CASSEGVVTEAFF.

With respect to this clonotype: Germline is not matched at one junction end, which may reflect a read error. Here the CDR3 DNA reads TGCGCCAGCGGCTTCAGAGGGGGAGGAAGAGAGACCCAGTACTTC. Protein: CASGFRGGGRETQYF. V usage is TRBV5-1 and J usage is TRBJ2-5; D assignment may be TRBD1 or TRBD2 (6 bases each). Germline V gives CDR1 SGHRS, CDR2 YFSETQ. This CDR3 has 15 residues.

This clonotype was counted a single time. The DNA for the CDR3 is TGTGCCAGTACTCCCCCTTTGGGGGGCAGAGATACGCAGTATTTT. Protein product: CASTPPLGGRDTQYF. The chain is built from TRBV28 and TRBJ2-3, with D perhaps matching TRBD1 or TRBD2 (6 bases each). Between the trimmed V and J ends, which lost 9 bases and 5 bases, there was a span of 21 bases. The CDR3 runs to 15 residues. Germline CDR1 MDHEN, CDR2 SYDVKM. The whole variable domain, remainder taken from reference TRBV28 and TRBJ2-3, is DVKVTQSSRYLVKRTGEKVFLECVQDMDHENMFWYRQDPGLGLRLIYFSYDVKMKEKGDIPEGYSVSREKKERFSLILESASTNQTSMYLCASTPPLGGRDTQYFGPGTRLTVL.

This clonotype was recorded many times. The chain couples TRBV7-6 to TRBJ2-1, with 10 bases that match TRBD2. The germline V gene has CDR1 SGHVS and CDR2 FNYEAQ. There are 17 residues in the CDR3. The V and J ends lost 0 bases and 2 bases, in that order; junction bases with no gene match: 4. The CDR3 spells CASSLAASGRTYNEQFF. The CDR3 DNA is TGTGCCAGCAGCTTAGCCGCTAGCGGGAGAACCTACAATGAGCAGTTCTTC.

The sample holds many counts of this clonotype. The chain combines TRBV27 with TRBJ2-7, with D possibly being TRBD1 or TRBD2 (5 bases each). This CDR3 is built from 16 residues. V was shortened by 5 bases and J by 7 bases, with 24 bases between the two germline ends. CDR1 is MNHEY and CDR2 is SMNVEV in the germline V gene (reference sequence). This chain's CDR3 is CASSLEGFGAKLEQYF. CDR3 DNA sequence: TGTGCCAGCAGTCTAGAGGGGTTCGGAGCCAAACTGGAGCAGTACTTC.

This clonotype was observed many times. CDR3 region: CASSHSVGRVPSVNTEAFF. The DNA for the CDR3 is TGTGCCAGCAGCCACAGCGTCGGCAGGGTACCATCGGTGAACACTGAAGCTTTCTTT. The chain couples TRBV9 to TRBJ1-1; D perhaps matches TRBD1 (5 bases). Germline loops: CDR1 SGDLS, CDR2 YYNGEE. Trimming cost V 4 bases and J 0 bases, with 25 bases left between them. The CDR3 runs 19 residues.

This clonotype was found many times. This chain uses TRBV5-1 with TRBJ2-1, with 11 bases identical to TRBD2. This CDR3 contains 15 residues. With V trimmed by 2 bases and J by 5 bases, 3 bases remained unmatched. Germline V gives CDR1 SGHRS, CDR2 YFSETQ. The CDR3: CASSFTSGGNNEQFF. Here the CDR3 DNA reads TGCGCCAGCAGCTTTACTAGCGGGGGTAACAATGAGCAGTTCTTC.

This clonotype has at least ten counts. This chain uses TRBV27 with TRBJ2-4; D unclear. V was trimmed by 2 bases and J by 7 bases, leaving 3 bases between them. The germline V gene has CDR1 MNHEY and CDR2 SMNVEV (reference sequence). CDR3 length: 11 residues. CDR3 coding DNA: TGTGCCAGCAGTTTAGGGAACATTCAGTACTTC. Protein product: CASSLGNIQYF.

This clonotype showed up many times. This CDR3 is CSAVDSYGYTF. In DNA form, the CDR3 reads TGCAGTGCTGTGGACAGCTATGGCTACACCTTC. The chain has TRBV20-1 and TRBJ1-2; D perhaps matches TRBD1 (6 bases). V was clipped by 5 bases and J by 4 bases, with 8 bases between them. CDR3 size: 11 residues. Per the germline V gene, CDR1 is DFQATT and CDR2 is SNEGSKA (reference sequence).